This TCR beta chain was captured by sequencing in a study of T cells in Graves' hyperthyroidism and ophthalmopathy (dated by TCRdb to between 2018 and 2021). In the study overall: TCR V-J signatures able to tell the groups apart were searched for in a discovery cohort of 90 to 100 patients, of whom roughly 42 had Graves' ophthalmopathy and 57 had stable Graves' hyperthyroidism. Prospective prediction of ophthalmopathy was tested in an independent validation cohort of approximately 18 hyperthyroidism patients and approximately 17 patients who later progressed to ophthalmopathy. The roughly 100 discovery patients were randomly divided into training and test sets at a 7:3 ratio. In six Graves' hyperthyroidism patients, the study also compared T-cell repertoires from thyroid tissue with T-cell repertoires from blood. Once sampling was done, hyperthyroidism patients were given methimazole at a starting dose of 30 mg daily, whereas ophthalmopathy patients were given high-dose intravenous methylprednisolone. According to the paper, TCR Vbeta CDR3 sequencing was carried out on about 140 peripheral blood samples, which came from 40 to 45 ophthalmopathy, around 75 hyperthyroidism and about 17 progressor patients.

Stable Graves' hyperthyroidism was defined as the absence of progression to ophthalmopathy over 18 months of follow-up. Hyperthyroidism patients were newly diagnosed, had a disease duration of under 2 months, and were aged 18 to 65 years. Exclusion was applied to patients with uncontrolled infections, other autoimmune diseases, pregnancy or lactation. Diagnoses relied on clinical symptoms, serum thyroxine and TRAb, thyroid ultrasound and orbital computed tomography. Total RNA was extracted with Trizol reagent, and quality was checked on an Agilent 2100 Bioanalyzer. This clonotype showed up many times. There is no known antigen for this receptor. Nothing much larger sits one base from this clone, and base qualities are not available. In the germline V gene, CDR1 corresponds to SQVTM and CDR2 to ANQGSEA. There are 13 amino acids in the CDR3, from cysteine to phenylalanine inclusive. The only DNA kept is the CDR3, 39 bases in frame from the first base. The V end loses 7 bases and the J end loses 4 bases, and a stretch of 14 bases separates them.

Here is what the overall study found, with its caveats: A 13 V-J signature model separated ophthalmopathy from stable hyperthyroidism, with nearly 90% sensitivity and roughly 81% specificity in cross-validation and 80%/75% in testing. Most expanded thyroid clonotypes (frequency above 0.001) were also detected in blood, a finding suggesting that blood repertoires may reflect thyroid immune responses. No statistical method was used to fix the sample size in advance, and group allocation was not hidden from the investigators. In validation, progression to ophthalmopathy was predicted by the model with 55% to 71% sensitivity and approximately 78% specificity, a median of around 5.9 months before onset.

Amplification of TCR beta CDR3 regions was carried out from RNA transcripts. A first-round RT-PCR of the TCR CDR3 used the HTBI primer set with the Qiagen OneStep RT-PCR kit. A second multiplex PCR round built the libraries, followed by size selection and purification. Sequencing of the libraries was done on an Illumina HiSeq2000 using paired-end 100 bp reads. The original methods were these. Raw data were processed with SOAPnuke, discarding reads with adapters, uncalled bases, mean Phred below 15, or no exact constant-primer or identifier match. High-quality paired reads were merged with COPE v1.2.5, and unique nucleotide sequences were defined as clonotypes. MiTCR v1.1 was used to align the clonotypes against IMGT TRBV, TRBD and TRBJ reference segments. Analysis was restricted to V-J combinations with a frequency above 0.0001, which covered about 99% of repertoires. A TCS score was defined as the ratio of F50 (clonal expansion) to E x V (chaos), with BLOSUM62-based TCRdist applied between CDR3 peptides within each V-J. Welch's t-statistics and random forest reduced 450 to 600 V-J features to 10 to 15, which were used in a naive Bayes classifier (R e1071). Thyroid-blood repertoire similarity was quantified with the Morisita-Horn index. TCRdb reworked the public reads: Q25 trimming with fastp, MiXCR clone assembly, productive beta chains retained. For every CDR3 protein sequence, its rows merge into one entry that carries the most common genes and DNA. The V and J calls here are based on TCRdb, not the publication. This sample is represented by around 580,000 distinct CDR3 sequences; just over 45% of them were singletons. Around 7.7% of the sample is taken by the ten largest.

The specimen was peripheral blood or thyroid tissue (not recorded which). This clonotype was sampled from a woman between 18 and 29 years old with Graves' hyperthyroidism. The chain is made from TRBV29-1 and TRBJ1-5, and possibly TRBD1, on 5 matching bases. The DNA sequence is TGCAGCGCCGCCAGGGACTATAATCAGCCCCAGCATTTT. Translation gives CSAARDYNQPQHF.